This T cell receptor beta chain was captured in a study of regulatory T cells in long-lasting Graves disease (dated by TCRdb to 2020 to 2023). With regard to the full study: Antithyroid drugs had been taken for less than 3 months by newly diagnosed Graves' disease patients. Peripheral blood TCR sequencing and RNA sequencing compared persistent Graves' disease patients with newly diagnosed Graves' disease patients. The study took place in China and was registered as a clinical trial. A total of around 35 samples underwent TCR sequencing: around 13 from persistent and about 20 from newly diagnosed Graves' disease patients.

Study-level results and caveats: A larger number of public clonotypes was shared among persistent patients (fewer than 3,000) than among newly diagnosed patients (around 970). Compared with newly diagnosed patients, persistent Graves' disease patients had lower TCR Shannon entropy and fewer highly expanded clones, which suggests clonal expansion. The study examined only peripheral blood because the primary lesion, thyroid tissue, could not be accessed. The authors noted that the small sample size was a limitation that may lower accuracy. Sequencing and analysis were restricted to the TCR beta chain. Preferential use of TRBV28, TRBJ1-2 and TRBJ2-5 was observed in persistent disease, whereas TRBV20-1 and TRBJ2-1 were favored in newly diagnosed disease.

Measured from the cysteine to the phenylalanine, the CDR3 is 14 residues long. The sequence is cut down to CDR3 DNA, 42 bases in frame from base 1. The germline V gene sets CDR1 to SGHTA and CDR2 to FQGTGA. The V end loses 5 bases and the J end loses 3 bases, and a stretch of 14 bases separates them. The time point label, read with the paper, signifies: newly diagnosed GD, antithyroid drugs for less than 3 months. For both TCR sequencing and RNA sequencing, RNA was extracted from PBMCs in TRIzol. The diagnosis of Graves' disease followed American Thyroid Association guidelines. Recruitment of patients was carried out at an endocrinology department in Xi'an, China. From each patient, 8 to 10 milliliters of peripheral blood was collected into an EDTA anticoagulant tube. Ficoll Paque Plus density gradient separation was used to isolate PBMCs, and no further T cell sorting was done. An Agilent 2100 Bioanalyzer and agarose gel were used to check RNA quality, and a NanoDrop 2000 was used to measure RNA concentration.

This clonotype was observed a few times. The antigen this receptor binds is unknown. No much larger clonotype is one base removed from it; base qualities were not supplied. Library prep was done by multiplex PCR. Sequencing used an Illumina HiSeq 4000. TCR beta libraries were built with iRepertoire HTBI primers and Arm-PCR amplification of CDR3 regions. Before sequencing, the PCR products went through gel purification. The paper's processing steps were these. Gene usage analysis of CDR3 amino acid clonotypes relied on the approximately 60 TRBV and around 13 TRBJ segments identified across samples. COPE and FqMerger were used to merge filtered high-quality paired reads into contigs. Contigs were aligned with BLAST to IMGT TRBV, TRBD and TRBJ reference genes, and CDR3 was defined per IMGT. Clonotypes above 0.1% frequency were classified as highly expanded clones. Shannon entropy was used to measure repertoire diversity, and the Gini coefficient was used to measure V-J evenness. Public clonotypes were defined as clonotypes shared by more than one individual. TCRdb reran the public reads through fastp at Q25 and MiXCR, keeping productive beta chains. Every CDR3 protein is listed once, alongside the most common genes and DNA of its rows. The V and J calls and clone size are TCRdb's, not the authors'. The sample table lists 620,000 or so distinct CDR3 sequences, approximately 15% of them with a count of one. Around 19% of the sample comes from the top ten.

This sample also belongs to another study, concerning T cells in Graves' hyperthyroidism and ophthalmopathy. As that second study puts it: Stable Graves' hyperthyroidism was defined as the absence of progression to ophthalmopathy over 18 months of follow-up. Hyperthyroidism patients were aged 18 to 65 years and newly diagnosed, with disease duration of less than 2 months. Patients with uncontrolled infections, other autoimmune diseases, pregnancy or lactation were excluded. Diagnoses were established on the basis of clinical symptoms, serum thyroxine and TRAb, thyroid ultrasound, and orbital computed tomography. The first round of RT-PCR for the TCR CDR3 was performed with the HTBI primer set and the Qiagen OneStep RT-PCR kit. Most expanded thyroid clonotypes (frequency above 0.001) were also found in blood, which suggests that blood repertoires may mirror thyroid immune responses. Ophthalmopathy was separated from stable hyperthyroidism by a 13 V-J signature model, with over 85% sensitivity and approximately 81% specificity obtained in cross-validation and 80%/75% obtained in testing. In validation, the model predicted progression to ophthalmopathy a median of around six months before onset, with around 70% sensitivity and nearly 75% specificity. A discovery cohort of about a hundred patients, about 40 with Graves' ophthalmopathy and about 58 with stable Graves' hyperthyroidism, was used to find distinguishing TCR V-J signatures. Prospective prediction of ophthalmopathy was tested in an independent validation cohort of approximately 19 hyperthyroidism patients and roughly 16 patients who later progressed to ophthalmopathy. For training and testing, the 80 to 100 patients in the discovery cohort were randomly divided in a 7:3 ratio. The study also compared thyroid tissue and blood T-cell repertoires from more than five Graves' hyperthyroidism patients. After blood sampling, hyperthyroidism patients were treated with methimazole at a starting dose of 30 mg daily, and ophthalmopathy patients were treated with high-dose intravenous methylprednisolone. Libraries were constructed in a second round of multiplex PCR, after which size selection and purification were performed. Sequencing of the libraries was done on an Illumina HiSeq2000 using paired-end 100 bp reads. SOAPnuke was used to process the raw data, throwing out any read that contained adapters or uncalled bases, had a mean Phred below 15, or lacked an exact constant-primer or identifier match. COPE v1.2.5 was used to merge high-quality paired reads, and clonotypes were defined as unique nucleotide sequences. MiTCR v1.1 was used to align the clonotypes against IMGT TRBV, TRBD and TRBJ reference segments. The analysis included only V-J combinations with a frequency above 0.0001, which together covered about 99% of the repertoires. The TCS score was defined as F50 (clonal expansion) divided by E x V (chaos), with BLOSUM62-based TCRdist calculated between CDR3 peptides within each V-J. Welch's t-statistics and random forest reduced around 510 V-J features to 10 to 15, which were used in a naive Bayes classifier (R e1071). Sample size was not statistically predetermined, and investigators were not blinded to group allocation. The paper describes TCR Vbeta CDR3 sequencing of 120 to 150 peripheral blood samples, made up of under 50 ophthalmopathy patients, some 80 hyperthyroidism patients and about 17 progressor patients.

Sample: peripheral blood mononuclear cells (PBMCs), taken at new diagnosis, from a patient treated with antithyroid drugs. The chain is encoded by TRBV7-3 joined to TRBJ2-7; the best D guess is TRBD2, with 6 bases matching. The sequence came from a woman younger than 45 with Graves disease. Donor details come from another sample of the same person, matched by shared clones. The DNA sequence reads TGTGCCAGCAGCCCACAAGCGGGCCTCTACGAGCAGTACTTC. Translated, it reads CASSPQAGLYEQYF. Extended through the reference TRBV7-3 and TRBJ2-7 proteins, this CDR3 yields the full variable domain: GAGVSQTPSNKVTEKGKYVELRCDPISGHTALYWYRQSLGQGPEFLIYFQGTGAADDSGLPNDRFFAVRPEGSVSTLKIQRTERGDSAVYLCASSPQAGLYEQYFGPGTRLTVT.